A selection of T cell receptor beta chains follows, all from one sample in a study of graft-versus-host responses after intestinal transplantation. These TCRs' antigens remain unknown. Data came from immunoSEQ multiplex PCR; TCRdb stores just in-frame clones and leaves some out. Counted here are approximately 85,000 clones, approximately 89% occurring once; the ten biggest clones make up 7.6%. The specimen comprised unstimulated CD8+ T cells sorted from spleen or lymph node cells, sampled before transplant. These receptors were collected from a human donor who was the organ donor for an intestinal transplant. Each CDR3 is given with its conserved first and last residue. D genes are given only for firm matches. Only part of the rows carry a size: once, few, many, or a class if the clone is expanded.

NA	TRBJ2-2	TRBV7-9	NA	CASSKGPENTGELFF	TGTGCCAGCAGCAAAGGCCCAGAGAACACCGGGGAGCTGTTTTTT
NA	TRBJ1-2	TRBV4-1	NA	CASSPSQGVGGYTF	TGCGCCAGCAGCCCATCCCAGGGAGTAGGTGGCTACACCTTC
NA	TRBJ2-3	TRBV14	TRBD1	CASSQVRGRPDTQYF	TGTGCCAGCAGCCAAGTAAGGGGGCGCCCAGATACGCAGTATTTT
once	TRBJ1-1	TRBV4-1	NA	CASSQGDGAGTEAFF	TGCGCCAGCAGCCAAGGTGACGGGGCGGGGACTGAAGCTTTCTTT
NA	TRBJ1-5	TRBV18	NA	CASSPPRGTPQHF	TGTGCCAGCTCACCACCTAGGGGCACCCCCCAGCATTTT
NA	TRBJ2-3	TRBV4-1	NA	CASSPATGSARDTQYF	TGCGCCAGCAGCCCCGCCACAGGGTCAGCGAGAGATACGCAGTATTTT
NA	TRBJ1-1	TRBV5-1	NA	CASSPDGNTEAFF	TGCGCCAGCAGCCCTGACGGGAACACTGAAGCTTTCTTT
NA	TRBJ1-5	TRBV13	NA	CASSFSLNQPQHF	TGTGCCAGCAGCTTCAGCCTCAATCAGCCCCAGCATTTT
NA	TRBJ2-7	TRBV19	TRBD1	CASSISGTGYEQYF	TGTGCCAGTAGTATCTCCGGGACAGGCTACGAGCAGTACTTC
NA	TRBJ2-2	TRBV28	NA	CASSLFEWNTGELFF	TGTGCCAGCAGTTTATTTGAGTGGAACACCGGGGAGCTGTTTTTT
NA	TRBJ1-2	TRBV15	NA	CATSLTGSSVSF	TGTGCCACCAGCTTAACTGGGAGTTCGGTCTCCTTC
NA	TRBJ1-6	TRBV30	NA	CAWSNDGYSYNSPLHF	TGTGCCTGGAGTAACGACGGTTACTCCTATAATTCACCCCTCCACTTT
NA	TRBJ2-3	TRBV5-4	TRBD2	CASSLKTSSTDTQYF	TGTGCCAGCAGCCTAAAGACTAGCAGCACAGATACGCAGTATTTT
NA	TRBJ2-3	TRBV27	NA	CASRGHMTDGGQDTQYF	TGTGCCAGCAGAGGGCACATGACGGATGGGGGACAAGATACGCAGTATTTT
once	TRBJ2-3	TRBV19	NA	CASSIKLVSMGTDTQYF	TGTGCCAGTAGTATTAAGCTCGTCTCCATGGGCACAGATACGCAGTATTTT
NA	TRBJ1-1	TRBV5-1	NA	CASRGVYTEAFF	TGCGCCAGCAGGGGTGTGTACACTGAAGCTTTCTTT
NA	TRBJ1-1	TRBV4-1	TRBD1	CASSQRQGATEAFF	TGCGCCAGCAGCCAAAGACAGGGGGCCACTGAAGCTTTCTTT
NA	TRBJ1-6	TRBV6-5	NA	CASSYSRSSYNSPLHF	TGTGCCAGCAGTTATTCGCGGTCGTCCTATAATTCACCCCTCCACTTT
NA	TRBJ1-5	TRBV19	NA	CASSMFRADGNQPQHF	TGTGCCAGTAGTATGTTCAGGGCAGATGGCAATCAGCCCCAGCATTTT
NA	TRBJ2-3	TRBV7-9	TRBD2	CASSAILAGSSTDTQYF	TGTGCCAGCAGCGCGATACTAGCGGGGTCTTCCACAGATACGCAGTATTTT
few	TRBJ2-7	TRBV7-2	NA	CASSLVGYEQYF	TGTGCCAGCAGCTTAGTAGGGTACGAGCAGTACTTC
NA	TRBJ1-1	TRBV4-1	NA	CASSTRTGMNTEAFF	TGCGCCAGCAGCACCCGAACAGGGATGAACACTGAAGCTTTCTTT
NA	TRBJ1-1	TRBV4-1	TRBD1	CASSQGGDSEAFF	TGCGCCAGCAGCCAAGGGGGGGACAGTGAAGCTTTCTTT
NA	TRBJ1-2	TRBV6-1	TRBD1	CASTWTGNDNYGYTF	TGTGCCAGCACTTGGACAGGGAACGATAACTATGGCTACACCTTC
NA	TRBJ2-7	TRBV29-1	NA	CSVVKNEQYF	TGCAGCGTTGTAAAGAACGAGCAGTACTTC
NA	TRBJ2-1	TRBV14	NA	CASSQVTEYYNEQFF	TGTGCCAGCAGCCAAGTGACGGAGTACTACAATGAGCAGTTCTTC
NA	TRBJ2-7	TRBV7-9	NA	CASSASYEQYF	TGTGCCAGCAGCGCTTCCTACGAGCAGTACTTC
few	TRBJ1-1	TRBV6-1	NA	CASSEAPGSEAFF	TGTGCCAGCAGTGAAGCTCCGGGCAGCGAAGCTTTCTTT
NA	TRBJ1-1	TRBV6-1	NA	CASRTGIRNTEAFF	TGTGCCAGCAGAACAGGGATCAGGAACACTGAAGCTTTCTTT
NA	TRBJ2-7	TRBV4-1	TRBD1	CASSQVDRDYEQYF	TGCGCCAGCAGCCAAGTCGACAGGGACTACGAGCAGTACTTC
NA	TRBJ2-1	TRBV11-2	TRBD2	CASSLGGGGLADNEQFF	TGTGCCAGCAGCTTAGGGGGAGGGGGACTAGCGGACAATGAGCAGTTCTTC
NA	TRBJ2-7	TRBV6-5	NA	CAISESGYEQYF	TGTGCCATCAGTGAGTCAGGCTACGAGCAGTACTTC
NA	TRBJ1-2	TRBV19	NA	CASSINGRVTEANYGYTF	TGTGCCAGTAGTATAAACGGTCGCGTGACAGAAGCTAACTATGGCTACACCTTC
once	TRBJ2-1	TRBV5-6	NA	CASSLASSTPYNEQFF	TGTGCCAGCAGCTTGGCTTCTAGCACCCCCTACAATGAGCAGTTCTTC
NA	TRBJ2-3	TRBV5-4	TRBD1	CASSHRGGGTDTQYF	TGTGCCAGCAGCCACAGGGGTGGAGGCACAGATACGCAGTATTTT
NA	TRBJ2-6	TRBV5-1	TRBD1	CASQRLQGAGANVLTF	TGCGCCAGCCAGCGGCTCCAGGGGGCTGGGGCCAACGTCCTGACTTTC
few	TRBJ2-5	TRBV7-8	NA	CASSSTSFEETQYF	TGTGCCAGCAGCTCCACTAGCTTCGAAGAGACCCAGTACTTC
NA	TRBJ1-2	TRBV19	NA	CASSISIANYGYTF	TGTGCCAGTAGTATATCGATAGCGAACTATGGCTACACCTTC
NA	TRBJ2-7	TRBV19	NA	CASSPGMERYEQYF	TGTGCCAGTAGCCCCGGGATGGAGCGCTACGAGCAGTACTTC
NA	TRBJ2-7	TRBV5-6	TRBD1	CASSLVQGAYEQYF	TGTGCCAGCAGCTTGGTACAGGGGGCCTACGAGCAGTACTTC
NA	TRBJ2-6	TRBV13	NA	CASSPSISGANVLTF	TGTGCCAGCAGCCCCTCGATTAGCGGGGCCAACGTCCTGACTTTC